These 26 T cell receptor beta chains share one sample of origin, sequenced in a study of early T cells in non-severe SARS-CoV-2 infection. MiXCR was run by TCRdb on the 5' RACE reads, yielding one entry per CDR3 protein. Found here are 85,000 to 100,000 distinct CDR3 sequences, 9.5% to 11% of them singletons; the top ten hold around 4.7%. Sequenced material: whole blood. Every receptor here comes from an adult who was a healthcare worker with PCR-confirmed SARS-CoV-2 infection or an uninfected control (not recorded which).

This clonotype was recorded a few times. The rearrangement links TRBV24-1 to TRBJ1-1; 9 bases match TRBD1. CDR1 and CDR2 from the germline V gene are KGHDR and SFDVKD. The CDR3 consists of 15 residues. After removal of 3 bases from V and 3 bases from J, the junction contained 4 bases not matched to a gene. CDR3 DNA: TGTGCCACCAGTGATAGTCGACAGGGGGACACTGAAGCTTTCTTT. Amino acid sequence: CATSDSRQGDTEAFF.

CDR3 sequence reads: CSAPGSKADTQYF. CDR3 in DNA: TGCAGTGCTCCGGGTTCCAAGGCAGATACGCAGTATTTT. V usage is TRBV20-1 and J usage is TRBJ2-3, with D uncertain. Trimming took off 5 bases at V and 4 bases at J, with 13 bases between the two ends. Germline assignment: CDR1 DFQATT and CDR2 SNEGSKA (reference sequence). The CDR3 consists of 13 residues.

This clonotype was seen many times. The chain is built from TRBV20-1 and TRBJ2-1, with 9 bases that match TRBD2. The V segment lost 4 bases and the J segment 4 bases; nucleotides outside the gene matches: 11. Germline V gene lookup returns CDR1 DFQATT and CDR2 SNEGSKA (reference sequence). The CDR3 runs 16 residues. The CDR3 here is CSATGLAGSLYNEQFF. The CDR3, as DNA: TGCAGTGCTACCGGCCTAGCGGGATCCTTATACAATGAGCAGTTCTTC.

This clonotype turned up a few times. The V call is TRBV9, the J call TRBJ2-3, with D perhaps matching TRBD1 (5 bases). The CDR3 totals 18 residues. Germline CDR1 and CDR2: SGDLS and YYNGEE. With 4 bases removed from V and 5 bases from J, the gap between germline ends came to 26 bases. CDR3 region: CASSPIPFGALPGDTQYF. CDR3 coding DNA: TGTGCCAGCAGCCCTATCCCGTTTGGGGCCCTACCAGGAGATACGCAGTATTTT.

This clonotype was observed a handful of times. The chain links TRBV10-1 to TRBJ2-2, with 8 positions matching TRBD2. Germline CDR1 reads WNHNN; CDR2 reads SYGVQD (reference sequence). With V trimmed by 3 bases and J by 4 bases, 4 bases remained unmatched. This CDR3 is 15 amino acids long. CDR3 region: CASSEAGARTGELFF. The CDR3 coding sequence is TGCGCCAGCAGTGAAGCGGGAGCGCGCACCGGGGAGCTGTTTTTT.

This clonotype was recorded at least ten times. V is TRBV11-2 and J is TRBJ2-1; 12 nucleotides line up with TRBD2. The CDR3 is 15 residues long. V trimming: 5 bases; J trimming: 7 bases; junction bases outside the gene matches: 6. CDR1 SGHAT and CDR2 FQNNGV come from the germline V gene. Written as DNA, the CDR3 is TGTGCCAGCAGCCAAACTAGCGGGAGGTTGAATGAGCAGTTCTTC. Its translation is CASSQTSGRLNEQFF. The variable domain in full, with the rest retrieved from reference TRBV11-2 and TRBJ2-1, is EAGVAQSPRYKIIEKRQSVAFWCNPISGHATLYWYQQILGQGPKLLIQFQNNGVVDDSQLPKDRFSAERLKGVDSTLKIQPAKLEDSAVYLCASSQTSGRLNEQFFGPGTRLTVL.

The table lists this clonotype with a few counts. The genes are TRBV20-1 and TRBJ2-1; D is perhaps TRBD2 (6 bases). The V gene lost 6 bases and the J gene lost 5 bases, with 14 bases spanning the gap. The CDR3 has 13 amino acids. Per the germline V gene, CDR1 is DFQATT and CDR2 is SNEGSKA (reference sequence). CDR3 loop: CSAPKASDNEQFF. The CDR3 DNA reads TGCAGTGCCCCAAAGGCTAGCGACAATGAGCAGTTCTTC.

This clonotype was observed at least ten times. The chain has TRBV7-2 and TRBJ2-7; 7 bases line up with TRBD2. Germline lookup yields CDR1 SGHTA and CDR2 FQGNSA. The CDR3 spans 14 residues. The V segment lost 4 bases and the J segment 2 bases; nucleotides outside the gene matches: 5. For the CDR3, the DNA is TGTGCCAGCAGCTCCTCTGGGGGGGCCTACGAGCAGTACTTC. Protein product: CASSSSGGAYEQYF.

Of note for this clonotype: It may be a read error: a sequence one base away is much more abundant. This chain connects TRBV6-2 or TRBV6-3 to TRBJ1-6; D is undetermined. This CDR3 contains 14 residues. Trimming stripped 2 bases from V and 5 bases from J, with 7 bases between. Germline V gives CDR1 MNHEY, CDR2 SVGEGT. The CDR3 DNA follows: TGTGCCAGCAGTTACCATCACAATAATTCACCCCTCCACTTT. Translation gives CASSYHHNNSPLHF.

This clonotype has a handful of counts. This chain uses TRBV4-1 with TRBJ2-5; D unresolved. Germline values: CDR1 MGHRA, CDR2 YSYEKL. V was cut by 0 bases and J by 2 bases, with 16 bases left in between. The CDR3 is made up of 17 amino acids. CDR3 protein: CASSQEYLVASQETQYF. The DNA for the CDR3 is TGCGCCAGCAGCCAAGAATACTTAGTCGCCTCTCAAGAGACCCAGTACTTC.

The chain joins TRBV6-1 to TRBJ2-3; 12 bases map to TRBD2. J gave up 5 bases and V 6 bases, and 9 bases lay outside the gene matches. The germline gives CDR1 MNHNS, CDR2 SASEGT. The CDR3 covers 16 residues. The CDR3 reads CASRSEMGLAGDTQYF. The CDR3 DNA follows: TGTGCCAGCAGGTCAGAAATGGGACTAGCGGGAGATACGCAGTATTTT.

This clonotype was picked up a small number of times. The chain employs TRBV3-1 and TRBJ1-2, with TRBD1 matching over 10 bases. CDR3 length equals 16 residues. The V and J ends lost 4 bases and 4 bases, in that order; junction bases with no gene match: 9. From germline, CDR1 is LGHDT and CDR2 YNNKEL (reference sequence). The CDR3 DNA is TGTGCCAGCAGCCGATCCCCGGGACAGGGGAGCTATGGCTACACCTTC. This codes for CASSRSPGQGSYGYTF.

The CDR3 nucleotides are TGTGCCAGTAGTATATTAGCGGGAGGGAAGTCAAATGAGCAGTTCTTC. Its translation: CASSILAGGKSNEQFF. The V and J genes are TRBV19 and TRBJ2-1; 11 bases are shared with TRBD2. Germline CDR1 LNHDA, CDR2 SQIVND (reference sequence). V was clipped by 2 bases and J by 7 bases; unmatched bases: 7. The CDR3 covers 16 residues. Supplemented by reference TRBV19 and TRBJ2-1, the full variable domain reads DGGITQSPKYLFRKEGQNVTLSCEQNLNHDAMYWYRQDPGQGLRLIYYSQIVNDFQKGDIAEGYSVSREKKESFPLTVTSAQKNPTAFYLCASSILAGGKSNEQFFGPGTRLTVL.

This rearrangement joins TRBV4-1 to TRBJ1-1; D unclear. Germline V lookup: CDR1 MGHRA, CDR2 YSYEKL. V lost 4 bases, J lost 0 bases, and 18 bases lay in between. There are 17 residues in the CDR3. Written as DNA, the CDR3 is TGCGCCAGCAGCCTCGACCCCCCCCTGAGGATGAACACTGAAGCTTTCTTT. This translates into CASSLDPPLRMNTEAFF.

This sequence joins TRBV7-3 and TRBJ2-3; no clear D. CDR3 length: 14 residues. Per the germline V gene, CDR1 is SGHTA and CDR2 is FQGTGA. The V and J ends lost 5 bases and 1 base respectively, with 10 bases between them. The CDR3 DNA follows: TGTGCCAGCAGCCCAACCGGCCGCACAGATACGCAGTATTTT. Translating it yields CASSPTGRTDTQYF. Drawing the rest from reference TRBV7-3 and TRBJ2-3, the complete variable domain is GAGVSQTPSNKVTEKGKYVELRCDPISGHTALYWYRQSLGQGPEFLIYFQGTGAADDSGLPNDRFFAVRPEGSVSTLKIQRTERGDSAVYLCASSPTGRTDTQYFGPGTRLTVL.

This clonotype was observed a handful of times. This CDR3 is CASSPDSPNTEAFF. CDR3 DNA: TGTGCCAGCAGTCCTGACTCCCCGAACACTGAAGCTTTCTTT. The rearrangement joins TRBV12-3 or TRBV12-4 to TRBJ1-1, with unresolved D. Trimming removed 5 bases from V and 1 base from J, with 11 bases in between. The CDR3 length is 14 residues.

This clonotype was observed many times. The rearrangement links TRBV7-6 to TRBJ2-6; D is uncertain. The germline V gene encodes CDR1 SGHVS and CDR2 FNYEAQ. The CDR3 runs 15 residues. The ends were cut back, 5 bases at V and 0 bases at J, with 8 bases in the middle. Here the CDR3 reads CASSDTDSGANVLTF. The CDR3 bases are TGTGCCAGCAGCGATACGGACTCTGGGGCCAACGTCCTGACTTTC.

Ten or more counts support this clonotype. V and J are TRBV7-9 and TRBJ2-7; 11 bases map to TRBD2. This CDR3 spans 14 amino acids. The germline gives CDR1 SEHNR, CDR2 FQNEAQ (reference sequence). Unmatched junction bases numbered 3, after V lost 5 bases and J lost 3 bases. This CDR3 is CASSPGLAVYEQYF. The CDR3 DNA is TGTGCCAGCAGCCCGGGACTAGCGGTCTACGAGCAGTACTTC.

This clonotype occurred many times. The V call is TRBV2, the J call TRBJ2-7; 8 bases agree with TRBD1. V lost 2 bases and J lost 3; bases outside the gene matches: 3. Per the germline V gene, CDR1 is SNHLY and CDR2 is FYNNEI. This CDR3 contains 14 residues. The CDR3 loop reads CASSEQGALYEQYF. CDR3 nucleotides: TGTGCCAGCAGTGAACAGGGGGCACTCTACGAGCAGTACTTC.

There are a few counts of this clonotype. The chain uses TRBV11-2 and TRBJ1-5; 7 nucleotides align to TRBD1. This CDR3 is built from 15 residues. In germline, CDR1 is SGHAT, CDR2 FQNNGV. V was pared by 0 bases and J by 5 bases, with 4 bases of the junction left unmatched. The CDR3 region is CASSLEGDSDQPQHF. The CDR3, as DNA: TGTGCCAGCAGCTTAGAAGGGGACAGTGATCAGCCCCAGCATTTT. The variable domain in full, with the rest retrieved from reference TRBV11-2 and TRBJ1-5, is EAGVAQSPRYKIIEKRQSVAFWCNPISGHATLYWYQQILGQGPKLLIQFQNNGVVDDSQLPKDRFSAERLKGVDSTLKIQPAKLEDSAVYLCASSLEGDSDQPQHFGDGTRLSIL.

The chain uses TRBV6-5 and TRBJ1-3; tentative D call: TRBD1 (5 bases). The V gene's germline CDR1 is MNHEY and CDR2 SVGAGI. CDR3 length: 14 amino acids. V was shortened by 5 bases and J by 2 bases, with 10 bases between the two germline ends. CDR3 DNA sequence: TGTGCCAGCAGTGCAGGGCAGACTGGAAACACCATATATTTT. Protein product: CASSAGQTGNTIYF.

This clonotype was recorded many times. The chain joins TRBV28 to TRBJ2-1; D call uncertain. The germline CDR1 and CDR2 sequences are MDHEN and SYDVKM. V was shortened by 3 bases and J by 0 bases, with 0 bases between the two germline ends. This CDR3 spans 12 amino acids. The DNA for the CDR3 is TGTGCCAGCAGTTTCTCCTACAATGAGCAGTTCTTC. Amino acid sequence: CASSFSYNEQFF.

This clonotype was picked up many times. The chain uses TRBV6-6 and TRBJ1-5; no clear D. Between the trimmed V and J ends, which lost 0 bases and 2 bases, there was a span of 8 bases. Germline loops: CDR1 MNHNY, CDR2 SVGAGI (reference sequence). This CDR3 contains 15 residues. The CDR3 bases are TGTGCCAGCAGTTACTCGAGGGAGGGCAATCAGCCCCAGCATTTT. Translating it yields CASSYSREGNQPQHF.

The CDR3 DNA reads as TGTGCCAGCAGCCCCCAACTAGCAGATACGCAGTATTTT. Residues: CASSPQLADTQYF. This chain connects TRBV7-2 to TRBJ2-3; D might be TRBD2 (5 bases). The CDR3 has 13 amino acids. From germline, CDR1 is SGHTA and CDR2 FQGNSA. V was shortened by 5 bases and J by 4 bases, with 10 bases between the two germline ends.

The chain employs TRBV29-1 and TRBJ2-1; D is possibly TRBD1 or TRBD2 (5 bases each). The CDR3 has 14 amino acids. V lost 4 bases, J lost 5 bases, and 15 bases lay in between. Germline-derived CDR1 and CDR2 are SQVTM and ANQGSEA. The CDR3 region is CSVARDLTDNEQFF. The CDR3 bases are TGCAGCGTTGCCCGGGACCTGACGGACAATGAGCAGTTCTTC.

This clonotype was recorded a few times. The V call is TRBV20-1, the J call TRBJ2-3; D not certain. The CDR3 length is 11 residues. CDR1 and CDR2 from the germline V gene are DFQATT and SNEGSKA (reference sequence). Trimming pared 7 bases from V and 5 bases from J, leaving 10 bases between. The CDR3 coding sequence is TGCAGTGGTAGTTCGGGAGATACGCAGTATTTT. This sequence encodes CSGSSGDTQYF.